A few counts support the clone carrying this T cell receptor (beta chain). The CDR3 length is 15 residues. Germline-derived CDR1 and CDR2 are MGHRA and YSYEKL. The V and J ends lost 3 bases and 1 base respectively, with 12 bases between them. The data are from a study of blood T cell repertoires in COVID-19. The protocol was immunoSEQ multiplex PCR, while the TCRdb copy is restricted to in-frame clones and leaves out a portion. The sample lists roughly 420,000 clones; 85% to 90% were seen once. Material: PBMCs or T cells enriched from blood (not recorded which). The chain couples TRBV4-1 to TRBJ1-2; D is unresolved. The origin of this receptor is a woman aged 25 to 39 with acute COVID-19. The CDR3 is CASSHRRVVNYGYTF. The CDR3 nucleotides read TGCGCCAGCAGCCACCGCCGGGTTGTTAACTATGGCTACACCTTC.